Listed here are 19 T cell receptor beta chains from one sample, sequenced in a study of OX40 agonist ivuxolimab in advanced cancers. Libraries were prepared by immunoSEQ multiplex PCR; TCRdb keeps only in-frame clonotypes and omits some of them. The sample consists of tens of thousands of clones, more than 75% of them appearing once. The specimen comprised CD4+ or CD8+ T cells sorted from blood, sampled in a trial of the OX40 agonist ivuxolimab. The receptors were gathered from an adult with an advanced solid tumor such as melanoma, head and neck, liver or kidney cancer.

The gene calls are TRBV6-5 and TRBJ2-2; maybe TRBD2 (5 bases). The CDR3 runs to 14 residues. The V and J ends lost 7 bases and 5 bases respectively, with 14 bases between them. CDR1 and CDR2 from the germline V gene are MNHEY and SVGAGI. This chain's CDR3 is CASNYLRGTGELFF. The CDR3 region has the DNA TGTGCCAGCAACTATCTAAGAGGGACCGGGGAGCTGTTTTTT.

The chain uses TRBV25-1 and TRBJ1-1; D is unresolved. Per germline, CDR1 MGHDK and CDR2 SYGVNS. The CDR3 runs to 14 residues. V was shortened by 3 bases and J by 6 bases, with 14 bases between the two germline ends. DNA for the CDR3: TGTGCCAGCAGTGATGCTTCACCCGGGGCTGAAGCTTTCTTT. This sequence encodes CASSDASPGAEAFF.

Points on this clone: One end of the junction varies from germline; a read error may be responsible. Other DNA sequences in the same sample also yield this CDR3. V is TRBV27 and J is TRBJ2-7, with 9 bases lining up with TRBD2. CDR1 is MNHEY and CDR2 is SMNVEV in the germline V gene (reference sequence). The CDR3 runs to 16 residues. The CDR3 is CASSLKGLAGTYEQYF. Here the CDR3 DNA reads TGTGCTAGCAGTTTAAAAGGCCTAGCGGGGACCTACGAGCAGTACTTC.

The chain joins TRBV7-6 to TRBJ2-7, with D unclear. CDR1 is SGHVS, CDR2 FNYEAQ, per germline. Between the trimmed V and J ends, which lost 1 base and 5 bases, there was a span of 3 bases. The CDR3 sequence is 11 residues long. CDR3 residues: CASSLEDEQYF. The CDR3 region has the DNA TGTGCCAGCAGCTTAGAGGACGAGCAGTACTTC.

Only a few counts were recorded for this clone. The chain carries TRBV7-8 and TRBJ2-5, with TRBD2 matching over 9 bases. J gave up 1 base and V 8 bases, and 8 bases lay outside the gene matches. CDR3 size: 15 residues. The germline CDR1 and CDR2 sequences are SGHVS and FQNEAQ. The CDR3 DNA is TGTGCCAGCCGGGGTAGCGGGGGCAGCCAAGAGACCCAGTACTTC. Its protein is CASRGSGGSQETQYF.

The chain combines TRBV7-2 with TRBJ2-3, with TRBD2 matching 8 bases. J lost 0 bases, V lost 2 bases, and 7 bases had no gene match. The CDR3 covers 17 residues. Germline CDR1 is SGHTA and CDR2 is FQGNSA. Here the CDR3 reads CASSLKAGVISTDTQYF. DNA of the CDR3: TGTGCCAGCAGCTTAAAAGCGGGGGTGATAAGCACAGATACGCAGTATTTT.

The rearrangement links TRBV11-2 to TRBJ2-7, with unresolved D. Germline loops: CDR1 SGHAT, CDR2 FQNNGV. The CDR3 length is 14 residues. Trimming cost V 0 bases and J 2 bases, with 8 bases left between them. This CDR3 is CASSLDWGTYEQYF. CDR3 sequence (DNA): TGTGCCAGCAGCTTAGATTGGGGAACCTACGAGCAGTACTTC.

The chain links TRBV28 to TRBJ2-7, with D maybe TRBD2 (6 bases). Germline V lookup: CDR1 MDHEN, CDR2 SYDVKM. Trimming pared 6 bases from V and 3 bases from J, leaving 15 bases between. The CDR3 sequence is 14 residues long. CDR3 protein: CASSPASASYEQYF. As DNA, the CDR3 is TGTGCCAGCAGCCCCGCTAGCGCAAGCTACGAGCAGTACTTC. The full variable domain, its missing parts supplied by reference TRBV28 and TRBJ2-7, is DVKVTQSSRYLVKRTGEKVFLECVQDMDHENMFWYRQDPGLGLRLIYFSYDVKMKEKGDIPEGYSVSREKKERFSLILESASTNQTSMYLCASSPASASYEQYFGPGTRLTVT.

Points on this clone: This could be a read error, since a much larger clone is one nucleotide away. V and J are TRBV27 and TRBJ2-7, with a tentative D call TRBD2 (5 bases). Germline CDR1 reads MNHEY; CDR2 reads SMNVEV (reference sequence). There are 14 residues in the CDR3. The CDR3 region is CACSLSIGVDEQYF. For the CDR3, the DNA is TGTGCCTGCAGTTTATCGATCGGGGTGGACGAGCAGTACTTC.

On this clone itself: One end of the junction fails to match germline, which may point to a read error. The rearrangement joins TRBV7-7 to TRBJ2-3, with a weak D call TRBD2 (5 bases). From germline, CDR1 is SSHAT and CDR2 FNYEAQ (reference sequence). The CDR3 has 14 amino acids. The CDR3 reads CASSTSWFTDTQYF. The DNA for the CDR3 is TGTGCTAGCAGCACTAGTTGGTTCACAGATACGCAGTATTTT.

This rearrangement joins TRBV15 to TRBJ2-3, with D possibly TRBD2 on 6 matching bases. The CDR3 spans 17 residues. Trimming took off 5 bases at V and 5 bases at J, with 23 bases between the two ends. Germline loops: CDR1 LNHNV, CDR2 YYDKDF (reference sequence). In nucleotides, the CDR3 is TGTGCCACCAGCTTGAGGACGGGACTTCATCGCGAAGATACGCAGTATTTT. Translated: CATSLRTGLHREDTQYF.

The CDR3 spells CASSSRLGLATTGELFF. Here the CDR3 DNA reads TGTGCCAGCAGTTCGCGACTTGGACTAGCTACCACCGGGGAGCTGTTTTTT. The chain couples TRBV28 to TRBJ2-2; TRBD2 agrees at 8 bases. The CDR3 loop spans 17 amino acids. Germline V gives CDR1 MDHEN, CDR2 SYDVKM. Trimming removed 4 bases from V and 4 bases from J; junction bases left unmatched: 11. The full variable domain, with the rest looked up from reference TRBV28 and TRBJ2-2, is DVKVTQSSRYLVKRTGEKVFLECVQDMDHENMFWYRQDPGLGLRLIYFSYDVKMKEKGDIPEGYSVSREKKERFSLILESASTNQTSMYLCASSSRLGLATTGELFFGEGSRLTVL.

The V gene is TRBV5-6, the J gene TRBJ2-7; TRBD1 matches 8 bases. With V trimmed by 4 bases and J by 3 bases, 9 bases remained unmatched. This CDR3 spans 15 amino acids. The germline gives CDR1 SGHDT, CDR2 YYEEEE. This CDR3 is CASSPRTGRFYEQYF. The CDR3 DNA follows: TGTGCCAGCAGCCCGCGGACAGGGAGATTCTACGAGCAGTACTTC.

The chain employs TRBV2 and TRBJ1-6, with D perhaps matching TRBD1 (5 bases). V dropped 5 bases and J dropped 7 bases, with 15 bases sitting between them. The V gene's germline CDR1 is SNHLY and CDR2 FYNNEI. CDR3 length equals 15 residues. The CDR3 is CASSLGGTRNSPLHF. CDR3 coding DNA: TGTGCCAGCAGTCTAGGCGGGACGAGAAATTCACCCCTCCACTTT.

The DNA of the CDR3 is TGTGCCTTAGGGACTGGCGAAGAAGCTTTCTTT. Its translation: CALGTGEEAFF. The rearrangement joins TRBV30 to TRBJ1-1, with TRBD1 as a possible D gene (5 bases). Germline CDR1 GTSNPN, CDR2 SVGIG (reference sequence). This CDR3 contains 11 residues. Trimming removed 7 bases from V and 8 bases from J, with 14 bases in between.

This chain links TRBV12-5 with TRBJ2-1; 9 bases line up with TRBD1. Germline V lookup: CDR1 LGHNT, CDR2 FRNRAP. V dropped 4 bases and J dropped 7; count of bases not matched to a gene: 2. The CDR3 covers 13 residues. The CDR3 DNA reads TGTGCTAGTGGTTCGGGACAGGGAAATGAGCAGTTCTTC. As protein: CASGSGQGNEQFF.

The rearrangement joins TRBV19 to TRBJ1-1; 7 nucleotides agree with TRBD1. Trimming cost V 5 bases and J 5 bases; bases outside gene matches: 11. The CDR3 runs to 15 residues. Germline CDR1 reads LNHDA; CDR2 reads SQIVND (reference sequence). In nucleotides, the CDR3 is TGTGCCAGTAGTCCCTCCGGGACAGTTGGTACTGAAGCTTTCTTT. It specifies CASSPSGTVGTEAFF.

The chain carries TRBV27 and TRBJ1-2, with 7 bases identical to TRBD1. The germline V gene encodes CDR1 MNHEY and CDR2 SMNVEV (reference sequence). Trimming cost V 5 bases and J 4 bases; bases outside gene matches: 7. CDR3 length: 14 residues. The CDR3 loop is CASSPGTVLYGYTF. DNA for the CDR3: TGTGCCAGCAGTCCGGGGACAGTTCTCTATGGCTACACCTTC.

This clone was found once. CDR3 amino acids: CASSQGLATSYEQYF. The CDR3 DNA reads as TGTGCCAGCAGCCAAGGACTAGCGACCTCCTACGAGCAGTACTTC. This chain uses TRBV4-2 with TRBJ2-7, with 8 positions matching TRBD2. The CDR3 runs to 15 residues. Germline V lookup: CDR1 LGHNA, CDR2 YNFKEQ. With 1 base clipped from V and 0 bases from J, the junction kept 2 bases outside the gene matches.